Below are 17 T cell receptor beta chains sequenced from a single sample in a study of cytomegalovirus exposure and HLA in healthy donors (dated by TCRdb to the late 2010s). Preparation of the library involved the immunoSEQ multiplex PCR assay. For the multiplex PCR, a mixture combining 60 forward primers for TCR Vbeta segments and 13 reverse primers for TCR Jbeta segments was used. Sourced from immuneACCESS, this table was stored by TCRdb with only in-frame sequences that have V and J called. A share of the clones is absent; for the studies checked, an unresolved V gene accounts for under half, and the remainder has no known explanation. The sample yields 95,000 to 150,000 clones; roughly 80% were counted once. The ten largest clones capture 3.5% to 4.5% of the sample. The specimen was PBMCs. Every receptor here comes from a man aged 18 to 30 in good health and CMV-seropositive.

The CDR3 region is CASSLLAGSSYEQYF. Written as DNA, the CDR3 is TGTGCCAGCAGCTTGCTAGCGGGGAGCTCCTACGAGCAGTACTTC. The V gene is TRBV7-6, the J gene TRBJ2-7, with 9 bases aligning to TRBD2. Germline CDR1 and CDR2: SGHVS and FNYEAQ. The CDR3 covers 15 residues. The V segment lost 3 bases and the J segment 0 bases; nucleotides outside the gene matches: 3. Complete variable domain (other parts from reference TRBV7-6 and TRBJ2-7): GAGVSQSPRYKVTKRGQDVALRCDPISGHVSLYWYRQALGQGPEFLTYFNYEAQQDKSGLPNDRFSAERPEGSISTLTIQRTEQRDSAMYRCASSLLAGSSYEQYFGPGTRLTVT.

The chain has TRBV7-2 and TRBJ2-7; TRBD2 is a possible D gene (6 bases). CDR3 length: 16 amino acids. Germline lookup yields CDR1 SGHTA and CDR2 FQGNSA. The V end was cut by 1 base, the J end by 4 bases, with 17 bases between. CDR3 sequence reads: CASSLGWGGKAYEQYF. CDR3 bases: TGTGCCAGCAGCTTAGGTTGGGGCGGGAAAGCATACGAGCAGTACTTC.

The chain recombines TRBV2 with TRBJ1-5; D gene uncertain. Trimming took off 4 bases at V and 6 bases at J, with 10 bases between the two ends. Germline-derived CDR1 and CDR2 are SNHLY and FYNNEI. The CDR3 runs 13 residues. Here the CDR3 DNA reads TGTGCCAGCAGTGTCTCGATTAGTCAGCCCCAGCATTTT. It encodes CASSVSISQPQHF. The complete variable domain, with remaining parts taken from reference TRBV2 and TRBJ1-5, reads EPEVTQTPSHQVTQMGQEVILRCVPISNHLYFYWYRQILGQKVEFLVSFYNNEISEKSEIFDDQFSVERPDGSNFTLKIRSTKLEDSAMYFCASSVSISQPQHFGDGTRLSIL.

This rearrangement joins TRBV29-1 to TRBJ1-3, with D maybe TRBD1 (5 bases). The V and J ends lost 3 bases and 2 bases respectively, with 8 bases between them. Germline V CDR1 and CDR2: SQVTM, ANQGSEA. CDR3 length: 13 residues. CDR3 residues: CSVDPGAGNTIYF. CDR3 sequence (DNA): TGCAGCGTTGATCCGGGGGCTGGAAACACCATATATTTT.

The chain recombines TRBV7-8 with TRBJ1-1; D might be TRBD1 (5 bases). Germline V gene data show CDR1 as SGHVS and CDR2 as FQNEAQ. Trimming removed 2 bases from V and 7 bases from J, with 14 bases in between. This CDR3 comprises 14 residues. The CDR3 is CASSLPRATGEAFF. In nucleotides, the CDR3 is TGTGCCAGCAGCTTACCCAGGGCGACTGGTGAAGCTTTCTTT.

The DNA for the CDR3 is TGTGCCAGTAGTATTAATGCGGGTTCGGTCCCCGGGGAGCTGTTTTTT. Amino acid sequence: CASSINAGSVPGELFF. The rearrangement links TRBV19 to TRBJ2-2; D possibly corresponds to TRBD2 (5 bases). This CDR3 spans 16 amino acids. V was cut by 3 bases and J by 6 bases, with 17 bases left in between. Germline values: CDR1 LNHDA, CDR2 SQIVND (reference sequence).

The CDR3 reads CASGLAFPGLSNQPQHF. The CDR3 coding sequence is TGTGCTAGTGGTTTGGCCTTCCCAGGGCTTAGCAATCAGCCCCAGCATTTT. This chain connects TRBV12-5 to TRBJ1-5, with a tentative D call TRBD1 (5 bases). The CDR3 loop spans 17 amino acids. Germline values: CDR1 LGHNT, CDR2 FRNRAP. V was trimmed by 1 base and J by 0 bases, leaving 13 bases between them.

In its sample, this clone was seen once. The rearrangement joins TRBV7-2 to TRBJ2-3; 9 bases agree with TRBD2. CDR3 length: 15 amino acids. Germline V gives CDR1 SGHTA, CDR2 FQGNSA. The V gene end was trimmed by 5 bases and the J gene end by 5 bases; junction bases not matched to a gene: 8. CDR3 amino acids: CASSSERGAVDTQYF. The CDR3 DNA reads as TGTGCCAGCAGCAGTGAGCGGGGGGCGGTAGATACGCAGTATTTT.

The chain is built from TRBV4-1 and TRBJ2-5; D ambiguous. V lost 1 base, J lost 7 bases, and 10 bases lay in between. Germline values: CDR1 MGHRA, CDR2 YSYEKL. The CDR3 runs to 13 residues. CDR3 residues: CASSQGHVRTQYF. CDR3 nucleotide sequence: TGCGCCAGCAGCCAAGGCCACGTTAGGACCCAGTACTTC.

This chain links TRBV4-3 with TRBJ2-5; TRBD2 matches at 8 bases. The better agreement between TRBJ2-7 and the DNA end casts doubt on the J call. The V gene's germline CDR1 is LGHNA and CDR2 YSLEER. This CDR3 region has 16 residues. CDR3 loop: CASSQKFASGFYEQYF. CDR3 coding DNA: TGCGCCAGCAGCCAAAAGTTTGCTAGCGGGTTCTACGAGCAGTACTTC.

The chain has TRBV7-6 and TRBJ1-3; D is perhaps TRBD1 (5 bases). Germline loops: CDR1 SGHVS, CDR2 FNYEAQ. The CDR3 is made up of 13 amino acids. Trimming took 8 bases from V and 2 from J, leaving 10 bases between them. The chain's CDR3 is CASGSQAGNTIYF. In DNA form, the CDR3 reads TGTGCCAGCGGGTCACAGGCTGGAAACACCATATATTTT.

The rearrangement joins TRBV9 to TRBJ2-7; a weak D match, TRBD2 (6 bases). There are 16 residues in the CDR3. Trimming shortened V by 0 bases and J by 2 bases, and 15 bases separated the two germline ends. The V gene's germline CDR1 is SGDLS and CDR2 YYNGEE. CDR3 bases: TGTGCCAGCAGCGTAGGCATGTCTAGCGTAACCTACGAGCAGTACTTC. This gives the protein CASSVGMSSVTYEQYF.

This chain connects TRBV19 to TRBJ1-1, with TRBD1 identical over 7 bases. V lost 10 bases, J lost 0 bases, and 11 bases stayed unmatched. The germline V gene encodes CDR1 LNHDA and CDR2 SQIVND (reference sequence). The CDR3 is 15 amino acids. The CDR3 bases are TGTGCCACGGAAAAACAGGGGACCATGAACACTGAAGCTTTCTTT. This gives the protein CATEKQGTMNTEAFF. The full variable domain, completed using reference TRBV19 and TRBJ1-1, is DGGITQSPKYLFRKEGQNVTLSCEQNLNHDAMYWYRQDPGQGLRLIYYSQIVNDFQKGDIAEGYSVSREKKESFPLTVTSAQKNPTAFYLCATEKQGTMNTEAFFGQGTRLTVV.

The rearrangement joins TRBV27 to TRBJ1-2, with D hard to call. This CDR3 region has 14 residues. V was shortened by 4 bases and J by 3 bases, with 12 bases between the two germline ends. In germline, CDR1 is MNHEY, CDR2 SMNVEV (reference sequence). CDR3 protein: CASSSASSYYGYTF. Here the CDR3 DNA reads TGTGCCAGCAGTTCCGCTAGTAGTTACTATGGCTACACCTTC.

This clone turned up a few times. The rearrangement uses TRBV5-1 and TRBJ2-1, with 13 nucleotides matching TRBD2. Germline V gene data show CDR1 as SGHRS and CDR2 as YFSETQ. V was pared by 2 bases and J by 7 bases, with 9 bases of the junction left unmatched. This CDR3 spans 17 amino acids. The chain's CDR3 is CASSLTTGTSGKNEQFF. CDR3 nucleotides: TGCGCCAGCAGCTTAACAACCGGGACTAGCGGGAAGAATGAGCAGTTCTTC.

This rearrangement joins TRBV14 to TRBJ2-1; 7 nucleotides align to TRBD1. The CDR3 runs 21 residues. Germline assignment: CDR1 SGHDN and CDR2 FVKESK. Unmatched junction bases numbered 22, after V lost 4 bases and J lost 1 base. The CDR3 region has the DNA TGTGCCAGCAGCCCACGCTCCGTATTGTACAGGGGCAGCGAGTCCTACAATGAGCAGTTCTTC. This gives the protein CASSPRSVLYRGSESYNEQFF.

V and J are TRBV27 and TRBJ2-5; 12 bases align to TRBD2. Losses at the gene ends were 3 bases for V and 5 bases for J; bases not matched to a gene: 1. In germline, CDR1 is MNHEY, CDR2 SMNVEV (reference sequence). The CDR3 spans 14 residues. In DNA, the CDR3 is TGTGCCAGCAGTTTGGGGACTAGCGGGGAGACCCAGTACTTC. Translation: CASSLGTSGETQYF.